This TCR beta chain was observed in a study of CD4 T cells in relation to SARS-CoV-2 and coronaviruses. Study details: After less than 11 days of antigen culture, PBMC TCR beta CDR3s were sequenced.

V was cut by 1 base and J by 1 base, with 11 bases left in between. The CDR3 contains 17 residues. Looked up from germline, CDR1 is SEHNR and CDR2 is FQNEAQ (reference sequence). Points on this clone: Its antigen is currently unknown.

The table came from immunoSEQ multiplex PCR; TCRdb's copy has only in-frame clones and leaves some out. The sample lists 15,000 or so clones; around 80% were seen once. CD4+ T cells from unexposed donors were obtained before the COVID-19 pandemic (2011-2018). The cells were cultured for around ten days before CD4+ T cells were isolated. The sequenced sample was CD4+ T cells from PBMCs, cultured in vitro. The rearrangement joins TRBV7-9 to TRBJ2-6; D is undetermined. The receptor was derived from a human donor in good health. CDR3 in DNA: TGTGCCAGCAGCTTAGATAGTGGGAAGTCTGGGGCCAACGTCCTGACTTTC. This encodes CASSLDSGKSGANVLTF. The full variable domain, its missing parts supplied by reference TRBV7-9 and TRBJ2-6, is DTGVSQNPRHKITKRGQNVTFRCDPISEHNRLYWYRQTLGQGPEFLTYFQNEAQLEKSRLLSDRFSAERPKGSFSTLEIQRTEQGDSAMYLCASSLDSGKSGANVLTFGAGSRLTVL.